This is a list of T cell receptor beta chains from one sample in a study of blood T cell repertoires in COVID-19. The assay was immunoSEQ multiplex PCR, and TCRdb's table has in-frame clones only and misses some. Of some 77,000 clones in the sample, 90% are singletons; the top ten hold 4.3%. Specimen: peripheral blood. All receptors derive from a woman older than 75 with active or convalescent COVID-19. CDR3s include the opening cysteine and the closing phenylalanine or tryptophan. Clone sizes are given selectively: once, few, many, or a class where the clone is expanded.

cdr3_length,v_call,clone_size,j_call,cdr3_aa
16,TRBV24-1,few,TRBJ2-2,CATSDFGTGFSGELFF
15,TRBV7-2,-,TRBJ2-1,CASSLGTSGRYEQFF
13,TRBV6-1,-,TRBJ1-6,CASWGSGDSPLHF
16,TRBV28,-,TRBJ1-2,CASKPQTGRSNYGYTF
13,TRBV7-9,-,TRBJ1-2,CASSPGVYYGYTF
15,TRBV5-8,-,TRBJ2-1,CASSLAGSSYNEQFF
12,TRBV2,once,TRBJ2-5,CASSEGLETQYF
11,TRBV20-1,-,TRBJ2-1,CSARDLREQFF
16,TRBV11-2,-,TRBJ2-2,CASSYRPGQATGELFF
16,TRBV24-1,-,TRBJ2-2,CATSDSGQGYTGELFF
15,TRBV5-1,-,TRBJ2-2,CASSLVASGTGELFF
14,TRBV28,once,TRBJ2-1,CASSRSGLAGEQFF
18,TRBV7-8,-,TRBJ2-3,CASIPMWTSGVSTDTQYF
13,TRBV11-2,-,TRBJ2-3,CASRIITASPQYF
14,TRBV5-1,-,TRBJ1-1,CASSGGSDSTEAFF
14,TRBV7-2,-,TRBJ2-7,CASSLRGSGDEQYF
11,TRBV29-1,-,TRBJ1-2,CSVEVQGGYTF
16,TRBV15,-,TRBJ2-7,CATSRGITVLTYEQYF
15,TRBV7-9,-,TRBJ1-1,CASSHTGQGDTEAFF
14,TRBV29-1,-,TRBJ2-7,CSVGGAGGPHEQYF
13,TRBV5-1,-,TRBJ2-5,CASSLPFPETQYF
16,TRBV6-2/TRBV6-3,-,TRBJ2-1,CASSYGGGSSYNEQFF
15,TRBV18,-,TRBJ1-3,CASSPPQGSGNTIYF
13,TRBV28,-,TRBJ2-5,CASSLVRQETQYF
15,TRBV28,-,TRBJ2-7,CASSSTGGGTYEQYF
13,TRBV6-5,-,TRBJ2-7,CASSFDRGYEQYF
16,TRBV10-2,-,TRBJ1-2,CASSVAGTGVNYGYTF
12,TRBV6-2/TRBV6-3,-,TRBJ2-2,CASSLGPRELFF
15,TRBV5-4,-,TRBJ2-7,CASSLVGGQGSEQYF
14,TRBV5-4,-,TRBJ1-2,CASSLDRGINGYTF
13,TRBV23-1,once,TRBJ2-7,CASSLDRDHEQYF
12,TRBV28,once,TRBJ2-3,CASSLVRNTQYF
16,TRBV25-1,-,TRBJ2-1,CASSAPTFRGYNEQFF
14,TRBV7-2,few,TRBJ2-7,CASSFRRGEYEQYF
15,TRBV11-3,-,TRBJ2-2,CASSLGGEGTGELFF
15,TRBV5-1,few,TRBJ2-5,CASSVSQGPQETQYF
15,TRBV4-2,few,TRBJ2-1,CASSARLAGINEQFF
14,TRBV27,-,TRBJ1-2,CASSSWGRGYGYTF
15,TRBV5-4,-,TRBJ2-5,CASSLVASRQETQYF
13,TRBV5-6,-,TRBJ1-4,CASSLGQNEKLFF
14,TRBV5-1,-,TRBJ2-7,CASSLAQGNYEQYF
15,TRBV5-1,-,TRBJ2-1,CASSPTISSYNEQFF
16,TRBV2,-,TRBJ1-6,CASSVGTGVWNSPLHF
17,TRBV5-5,-,TRBJ1-4,CASSLERHASNLEKLFF
13,TRBV7-2,-,TRBJ1-5,CASSSQGGKPQHF
14,TRBV5-1,once,TRBJ1-2,CASSLGWQNYGYTF
12,TRBV7-2,-,TRBJ1-1,CASSLVYAEAFF
11,TRBV12-3/TRBV12-4,-,TRBJ2-5,CASSRQETQYF
15,TRBV7-9,-,TRBJ2-3,CASSLGLAGGDTQYF
14,TRBV3-1/TRBV3-2,-,TRBJ2-7,CASSQGDRPYEQYF
14,TRBV19,-,TRBJ2-1,CASRSGGARNEQFF